Listed here are 27 T cell receptor beta chains from one sample, sequenced in a study of blood T cell repertoires in COVID-19. Clones were read by immunoSEQ multiplex PCR, and TCRdb kept only the in-frame ones, dropping some. This sample yields about 110,000 clones, of which 85% to 90% are seen a single time; about a third belongs to the top ten. The sequenced sample consisted of peripheral blood. All receptors derive from a woman older than 75 with acute or convalescent COVID-19.

The sample holds one count of this clone. This sequence joins TRBV18 and TRBJ1-2; D is unresolved. Trimming stripped 0 bases from V and 0 bases from J, with 14 bases between. The CDR3 consists of 17 residues. CDR1 KGHSH and CDR2 LQKENI come from the germline V gene. The CDR3 here is CASSPPRLTTANYGYTF. DNA for the CDR3: TGTGCCAGCTCACCACCGAGGCTGACGACCGCTAACTATGGCTACACCTTC.

This chain uses TRBV5-8 with TRBJ2-1; D is perhaps TRBD1 (6 bases). Germline CDR1 is SGHTS and CDR2 is YDEGEE. Trimming left V 4 bases short and J 6 bases short, with 11 bases between. This CDR3 spans 13 amino acids. The CDR3 reads CASSDQGINEQFF. CDR3 coding DNA: TGTGCCAGCAGCGATCAGGGGATCAATGAGCAGTTCTTC. Full variable domain (rest looked up from reference TRBV5-8 and TRBJ2-1): EAGVTQSPTHLIKTRGQQATLRCSPISGHTSVYWYQQALGLGLQFLLWYDEGEERNRGNFPPRFSGRQFPNYSSELNVNALELEDSALYLCASSDQGINEQFFGPGTRLTVL.

The gene calls are TRBV5-5 and TRBJ1-4, with 10 bases aligning to TRBD1. Germline assignment: CDR1 SGHKS and CDR2 YYEKEE (reference sequence). Germline trimming cut 4 bases from V and 8 bases from J; bases unmatched to any gene: 8. This CDR3 has 15 amino acids. The CDR3: CASSRWTGGEEKLFF. The CDR3 bases are TGTGCCAGCAGCCGCTGGACAGGGGGAGAGGAAAAACTGTTTTTT. The whole variable domain, remainder taken from reference TRBV5-5 and TRBJ1-4, is DAGVTQSPTHLIKTRGQQVTLRCSPISGHKSVSWYQQVLGQGPQFIFQYYEKEERGRGNFPDRFSARQFPNYSSELNVNALLLGDSALYLCASSRWTGGEEKLFFGSGTQLSVL.

This clone was recorded many times. The V call is TRBV7-8, the J call TRBJ1-3; 8 positions agree with TRBD1. Germline CDR1 SGHVS, CDR2 FQNEAQ. With V trimmed by 4 bases and J by 0 bases, 17 bases remained unmatched. This CDR3 is 20 amino acids long. The CDR3 reads CASSSPQGARTTSSGNTIYF. In nucleotides, the CDR3 is TGTGCCAGCAGCTCACCGCAGGGGGCCCGAACTACATCCTCTGGAAACACCATATATTTT.

The V call is TRBV18, the J call TRBJ2-7, with TRBD1 matching 10 bases. Germline loops: CDR1 KGHSH, CDR2 LQKENI. V lost 5 bases and J lost 3; bases outside the gene matches: 4. The CDR3 has 14 residues. The CDR3 region has the DNA TGTGCCAGCTCATCTCGGACAGGGGGCTACGAGCAGTACTTC. It specifies CASSSRTGGYEQYF.

As regards this clone: A read error may account for a junction end that differs from germline. The chain carries TRBV2 and TRBJ2-2; D might be TRBD2 (6 bases). Germline V gene lookup returns CDR1 SNHLY and CDR2 FYNNEI. CDR3 length: 13 residues. CDR3 residues: CNTSPGRSGELFF. Here the CDR3 DNA reads TGCAACACGAGCCCGGGGAGGTCCGGGGAGCTGTTTTTT.

The rearrangement joins TRBV5-1 to TRBJ1-2, with TRBD1 identical over 8 bases. The CDR3 has 11 residues. CDR1 is SGHRS, CDR2 YFSETQ, per germline. The trim removed 8 bases at V and 8 bases at J, leaving 5 bases unmatched. The CDR3 protein is CASTTGVGYTF. CDR3 nucleotides: TGCGCCAGTACGACAGGGGTGGGCTACACCTTC.

The rearrangement joins TRBV23-1 to TRBJ2-7, with D maybe TRBD2 (6 bases). TRBV23-1 is flagged as an ORF with uncertain function. The CDR3 is 13 amino acids. Trimming removed 7 bases from V and 2 bases from J, with 12 bases in between. The CDR3 DNA reads TGCGCCAGCACCGCCCCGGGAGCCTACGAGCAGTACTTC. As protein: CASTAPGAYEQYF.

The gene calls are TRBV9 and TRBJ2-5, with TRBD2 matching over 11 bases. Germline loops: CDR1 SGDLS, CDR2 YYNGEE. The CDR3 covers 15 residues. The trim removed 4 bases at V and 5 bases at J, leaving 7 bases unmatched. The CDR3 loop reads CASSSGTSGWETQYF. CDR3 nucleotide sequence: TGTGCCAGCAGCTCCGGGACTAGCGGATGGGAGACCCAGTACTTC.

This chain connects TRBV19 to TRBJ2-4, with D perhaps TRBD1 (6 bases). Between the trimmed V and J ends, which lost 4 bases and 4 bases, there was a span of 8 bases. The germline V gene has CDR1 LNHDA and CDR2 SQIVND (reference sequence). This CDR3 has 13 residues. CDR3 sequence (DNA): TGTGCCAGTAGTACAGGGGCAAAAAACATTCAGTACTTC. This gives the protein CASSTGAKNIQYF.

CDR3 sequence: CASSQDWTGTNEQFF. CDR3 nucleotides: TGTGCCAGCAGCCAAGATTGGACAGGGACGAATGAGCAGTTCTTC. V and J are TRBV3-1 (or the pseudogene TRBV3-2) and TRBJ2-1, with 8 nucleotides matching TRBD1. The length of the CDR3 is 15 residues. V was clipped by 0 bases and J by 7 bases; unmatched bases: 5. CDR1 and CDR2 (germline): LGHDT, YNNKEL (reference sequence).

The chain uses TRBV9 and TRBJ1-2; D remains ambiguous. Germline assignment: CDR1 SGDLS and CDR2 YYNGEE. Deletions cut 4 bases from V and 6 bases from J, with 16 bases between. The CDR3 has 14 residues. The CDR3 is CASSQSLSGNGYTF. The CDR3 bases are TGTGCCAGCAGCCAAAGTTTATCGGGGAATGGCTACACCTTC.

This sequence joins TRBV30 and TRBJ2-2, with 8 bases lining up with TRBD1. CDR3 length: 14 amino acids. Germline-derived CDR1 and CDR2 are GTSNPN and SVGIG (reference sequence). V was clipped by 3 bases and J by 7 bases; unmatched bases: 7. CDR3 sequence (DNA): TGTGCCTGGAGCAGAGACAGGGGTAACGGGGAGCTGTTTTTT. It encodes CAWSRDRGNGELFF.

The V and J genes are TRBV10-3 and TRBJ2-6, with D unclear. CDR3 length: 15 residues. With 7 bases removed from V and 0 bases from J, the gap between germline ends came to 10 bases. CDR1 is ENHRY and CDR2 is SYGVKD in the germline V gene. CDR3 in DNA: TGTGCCATCATTGATTCTTCCTCTGGGGCCAACGTCCTGACTTTC. Its translation is CAIIDSSSGANVLTF.

The V call is TRBV19, the J call TRBJ1-2; D unresolved. This CDR3 is 14 amino acids long. Germline assignment: CDR1 LNHDA and CDR2 SQIVND (reference sequence). V was clipped by 4 bases and J by 1 base, with 10 bases between them. CDR3 in DNA: TGTGCCAGTAGTACCTCCGCAGTTAACTATGGCTACACCTTC. Translation: CASSTSAVNYGYTF.

The rearrangement uses TRBV4-2 and TRBJ1-2; 9 bases are shared with TRBD1. Germline assignment: CDR1 LGHNA and CDR2 YNFKEQ. After removal of 3 bases from V and 7 bases from J, the junction contained 12 bases not matched to a gene. CDR3 length: 16 residues. CDR3 protein: CASSQGQGSTLAGYTF. The CDR3 bases are TGTGCCAGCAGCCAGGGACAGGGTTCGACGCTTGCTGGCTACACCTTC.

The chain combines TRBV28 with TRBJ1-2, with D perhaps matching TRBD1 (5 bases). Germline assignment: CDR1 MDHEN and CDR2 SYDVKM. Trimming removed 3 bases at V and 8 bases at J, with 13 bases between. This CDR3 contains 13 residues. CDR3 sequence reads: CASSFPPGGGYTF. The CDR3 DNA reads as TGTGCCAGCAGTTTCCCCCCTGGGGGGGGCTACACCTTC.

The V call is TRBV29-1, the J call TRBJ2-7; possible D gene TRBD1, 6 bases. The germline V gene encodes CDR1 SQVTM and CDR2 ANQGSEA. This CDR3 comprises 18 residues. Trimming took 0 bases from V and 2 from J, leaving 23 bases between them. CDR3 in DNA: TGCAGCGTTGAAGATCCACGGAGGAGGACAGCCCTGACCTACGAGCAGTACTTC. Encoded protein: CSVEDPRRRTALTYEQYF.

This sequence joins TRBV19 and TRBJ2-1, with D unclear. The germline CDR1 and CDR2 sequences are LNHDA and SQIVND (reference sequence). This CDR3 spans 11 amino acids. Trimming shortened V by 4 bases and J by 4 bases, and 2 bases separated the two germline ends. The CDR3 nucleotides read TGTGCCAGTAGTACGTACAATGAGCAGTTCTTC. Protein product: CASSTYNEQFF.

The chain joins TRBV7-8 to TRBJ2-7, with TRBD1 identical over 7 bases. Germline loops: CDR1 SGHVS, CDR2 FQNEAQ. V lost 5 bases to trimming and J lost 7 bases; unmatched junction nucleotides: 11. There are 14 residues in the CDR3. The CDR3 spells CASSQARGRGEQYF. In nucleotides, the CDR3 is TGTGCCAGCAGCCAGGCTAGGGGGCGCGGGGAGCAGTACTTC.

This clone has only one observation. In DNA form, the CDR3 reads TGTGCCACCAGCCTCCGCGAAAGTGAGACCCAGTACTTC. Amino acids: CATSLRESETQYF. The chain links TRBV15 to TRBJ2-5, with unresolved D. The ends were cut back, 5 bases at V and 5 bases at J, with 12 bases in the middle. This CDR3 has 13 residues. From germline, CDR1 is LNHNV and CDR2 YYDKDF (reference sequence).

This chain joins TRBV2 and TRBJ1-5; D not certain. CDR1 SNHLY and CDR2 FYNNEI come from the germline V gene. This CDR3 comprises 15 residues. The V end was cut by 6 bases, the J end by 0 bases, with 12 bases between. The CDR3 sequence: CASRGLIYSNQPQHF. CDR3 bases: TGTGCCAGCAGGGGCCTTATTTATAGCAATCAGCCCCAGCATTTT. The full variable domain, rest sourced from reference TRBV2 and TRBJ1-5, is EPEVTQTPSHQVTQMGQEVILRCVPISNHLYFYWYRQILGQKVEFLVSFYNNEISEKSEIFDDQFSVERPDGSNFTLKIRSTKLEDSAMYFCASRGLIYSNQPQHFGDGTRLSIL.

This clone was detected only once. The chain joins TRBV28 to TRBJ1-5, with D uncertain. V was pared by 6 bases and J by 1 base, with 13 bases between. Germline V gene data show CDR1 as MDHEN and CDR2 as SYDVKM. This CDR3 spans 15 amino acids. The CDR3 nucleotides are TGTGCCAGCAGAGAACGATGGGAGAGCAATCAGCCCCAGCATTTT. Translation gives CASRERWESNQPQHF.

The chain joins TRBV10-3 to TRBJ1-6; D is uncertain. V was trimmed by 6 bases and J by 6 bases, leaving 18 bases between them. There are 16 residues in the CDR3. Germline lookup yields CDR1 ENHRY and CDR2 SYGVKD. CDR3 coding DNA: TGTGCCATCAGCGTTAGCCCGGAGCGCCTTAATTCACCCCTCCACTTT. Translating it yields CAISVSPERLNSPLHF.

Here the CDR3 DNA reads TGTGCCAGCAGCTTATTCGCAGTGAGGGCCCGGGGTTACGAGCAGTACTTC. Amino acids: CASSLFAVRARGYEQYF. The chain uses TRBV7-8 and TRBJ2-7; D is possibly TRBD2 (5 bases). V shed 2 bases and J shed 4 bases, with 21 bases lying between them. CDR1 is SGHVS and CDR2 is FQNEAQ in the germline V gene. The CDR3 has 17 residues.

This chain uses TRBV2 with TRBJ2-3, with D uncertain. The CDR3 contains 13 residues. Between the trimmed V and J ends, which lost 8 bases and 4 bases, there was a span of 13 bases. The germline V gene has CDR1 SNHLY and CDR2 FYNNEI. This chain's CDR3 is CASGSNGADTQYF. The DNA for the CDR3 is TGTGCCAGCGGCAGTAACGGAGCAGATACGCAGTATTTT.

This clone was recorded only once. The chain combines TRBV27 with TRBJ1-6; 8 bases are shared with TRBD1. After removal of 6 bases from V and 8 bases from J, the junction contained 6 bases not matched to a gene. CDR3 length: 14 amino acids. From germline, CDR1 is MNHEY and CDR2 SMNVEV (reference sequence). The CDR3 region is CASRNRGSHSPLHF. The CDR3 coding sequence is TGTGCCAGCAGGAACAGGGGGTCGCATTCACCCCTCCACTTT.